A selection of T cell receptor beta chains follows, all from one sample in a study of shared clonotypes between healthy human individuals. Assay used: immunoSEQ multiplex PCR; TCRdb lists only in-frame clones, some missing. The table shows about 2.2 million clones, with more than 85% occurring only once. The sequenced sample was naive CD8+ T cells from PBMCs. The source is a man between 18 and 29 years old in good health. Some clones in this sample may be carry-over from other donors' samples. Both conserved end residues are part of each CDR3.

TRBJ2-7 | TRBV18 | CASSPPETGHTYEQYF
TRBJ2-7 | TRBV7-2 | CASSPGTSTEQYF
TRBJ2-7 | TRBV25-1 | CASSGRGAYEQYF
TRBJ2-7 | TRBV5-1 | CASSWSGTPSYEQYF
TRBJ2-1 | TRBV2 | CASSDPGGFNEQFF
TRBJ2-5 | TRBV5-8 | CASSYGLTQETQYF
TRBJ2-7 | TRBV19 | CASSTMGGLFSYEQYF
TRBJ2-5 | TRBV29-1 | CSVVGGPVGETQYF
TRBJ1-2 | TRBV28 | CASSLNGYTF
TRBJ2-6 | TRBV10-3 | CAISDPGQALIRSGANVLTF
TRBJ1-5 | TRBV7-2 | CASSMGGLGGPQHF
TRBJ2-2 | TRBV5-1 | CASALPGTSGTGELFF
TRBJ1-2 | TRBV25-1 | CASMAGHGYTF
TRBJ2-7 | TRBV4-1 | CASSLGHTVTYEQYF
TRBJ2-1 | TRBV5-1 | CASSLVSSYNEQFF
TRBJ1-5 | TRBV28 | CASSTHYGQPQHF
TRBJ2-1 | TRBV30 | CAWSRTSYNEQFF
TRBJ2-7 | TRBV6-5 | CASSSQGAYEQYF
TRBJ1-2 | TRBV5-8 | CASSGGLYGYTF
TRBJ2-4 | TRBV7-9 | CASSSRSSKNIQYF
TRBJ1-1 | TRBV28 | CASSLLRQGFTEAFF
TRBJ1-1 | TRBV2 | CASRNRKNTEAFF
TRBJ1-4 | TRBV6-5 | CASSYITGNEKLFF
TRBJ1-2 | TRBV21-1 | CASSKTVGGGYGYTF
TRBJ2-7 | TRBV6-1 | CAISGQSRADEQYF
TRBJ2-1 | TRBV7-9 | CASPAQQGAGGNEQFF
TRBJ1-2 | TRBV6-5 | CASSPTGETYGYTF
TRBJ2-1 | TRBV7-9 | CASSLSGSSYNEQFF
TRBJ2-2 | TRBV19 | CASSIRGPLTYTGELFF
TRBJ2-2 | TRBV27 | CASSFGGTGELFF
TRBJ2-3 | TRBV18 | CASSPVPDTQYF
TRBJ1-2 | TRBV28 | CASSSSYGYTF
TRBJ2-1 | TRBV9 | CASSVGGGRALGNEQFF
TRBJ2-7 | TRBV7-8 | CASSLTGHEQYF
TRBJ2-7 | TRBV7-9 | CASSFPSSHEQYF
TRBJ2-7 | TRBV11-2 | CASSSDSNYYEQYF
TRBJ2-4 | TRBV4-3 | CASSQDSGDIQYF
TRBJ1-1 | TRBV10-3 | CAISDGGGGTEAFF
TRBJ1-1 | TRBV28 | CASSLIRRSMNTEAFF
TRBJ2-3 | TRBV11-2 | CASSLGGSYTDTQYF
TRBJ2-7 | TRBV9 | CASSAPGSGEQYF
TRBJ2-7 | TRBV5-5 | CASSLDRDPYEQYF
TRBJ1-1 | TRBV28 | CASSLYFTSGDMRTEAFF
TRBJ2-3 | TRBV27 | CASSPPTSGRGADTQYF
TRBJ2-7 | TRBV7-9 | CASSVGGTYEQYF